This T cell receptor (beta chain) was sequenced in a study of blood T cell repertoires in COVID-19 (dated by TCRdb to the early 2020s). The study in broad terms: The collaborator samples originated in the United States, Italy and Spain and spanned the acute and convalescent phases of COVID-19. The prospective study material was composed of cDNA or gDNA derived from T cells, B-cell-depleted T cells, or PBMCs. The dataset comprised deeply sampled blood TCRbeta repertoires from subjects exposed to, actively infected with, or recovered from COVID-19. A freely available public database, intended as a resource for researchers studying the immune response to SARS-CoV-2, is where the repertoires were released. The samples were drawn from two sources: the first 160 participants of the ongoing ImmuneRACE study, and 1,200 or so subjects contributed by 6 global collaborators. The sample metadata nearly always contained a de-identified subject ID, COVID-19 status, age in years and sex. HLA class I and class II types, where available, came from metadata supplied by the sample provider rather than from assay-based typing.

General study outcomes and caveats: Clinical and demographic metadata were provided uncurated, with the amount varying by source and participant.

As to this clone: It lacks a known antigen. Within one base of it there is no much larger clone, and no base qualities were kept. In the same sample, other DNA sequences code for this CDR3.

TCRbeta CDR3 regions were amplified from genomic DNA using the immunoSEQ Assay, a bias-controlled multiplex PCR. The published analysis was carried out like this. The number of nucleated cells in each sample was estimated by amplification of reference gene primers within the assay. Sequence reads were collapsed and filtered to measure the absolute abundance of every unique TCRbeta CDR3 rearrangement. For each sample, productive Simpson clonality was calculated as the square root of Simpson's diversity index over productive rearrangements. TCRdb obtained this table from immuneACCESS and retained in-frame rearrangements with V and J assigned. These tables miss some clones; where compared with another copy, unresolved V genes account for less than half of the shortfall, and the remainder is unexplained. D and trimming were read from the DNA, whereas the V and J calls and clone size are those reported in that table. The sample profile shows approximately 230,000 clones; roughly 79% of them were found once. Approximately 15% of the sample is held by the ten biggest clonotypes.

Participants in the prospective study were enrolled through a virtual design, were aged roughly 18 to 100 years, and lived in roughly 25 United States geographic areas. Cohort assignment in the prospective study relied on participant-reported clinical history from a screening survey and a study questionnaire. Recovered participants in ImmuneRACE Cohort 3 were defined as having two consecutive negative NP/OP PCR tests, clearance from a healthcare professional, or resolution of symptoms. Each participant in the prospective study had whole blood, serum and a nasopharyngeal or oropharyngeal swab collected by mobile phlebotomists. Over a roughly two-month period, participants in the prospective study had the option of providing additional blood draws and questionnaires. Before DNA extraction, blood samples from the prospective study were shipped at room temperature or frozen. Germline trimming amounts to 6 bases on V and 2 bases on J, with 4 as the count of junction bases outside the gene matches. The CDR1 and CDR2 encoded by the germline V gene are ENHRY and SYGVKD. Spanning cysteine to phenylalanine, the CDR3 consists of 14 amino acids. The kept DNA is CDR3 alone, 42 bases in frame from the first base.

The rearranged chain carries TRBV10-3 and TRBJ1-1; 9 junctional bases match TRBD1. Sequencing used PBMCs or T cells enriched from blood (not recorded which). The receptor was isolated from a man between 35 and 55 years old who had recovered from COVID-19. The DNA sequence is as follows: TGTGCCATCAGGGGACAGGGACGAAACACTGAAGCTTTCTTT. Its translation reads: CAIRGQGRNTEAFF.